This T cell receptor beta chain was retrieved from a study of response to subunit inactivated influenza vaccine. Unmatched junction bases numbered 5, after V lost 3 bases and J lost 7 bases. Germline CDR1 is SGHRS and CDR2 is YFSETQ. The CDR3 spans 13 residues. This clonotype was observed at least ten times. Its antigen remains unknown. Each CDR3 protein is one row after TCRdb ran MiXCR on the RT-PCR reads. This sample has about 780,000 distinct CDR3 sequences, with less than 20% found just once. Study conclusions and caveats: A suggestion made by the authors is that each seasonal influenza vaccination recruits few new T cells.

The J gene is TRBJ1-1, the V gene TRBV5-1; 8 bases match TRBD1. This sequence was found in a man aged 50 to 59 who received an inactivated influenza vaccine. Sequencing used PBMCs from blood, obtained 4 to 6 days after vaccination. DNA of the CDR3: TGCGCCAGCAGCTCGGGGACAGGAGGTGAAGCTTTCTTT. Translated: CASSSGTGGEAFF.